The 8 T cell receptor beta chains reported below all come from one sample, sequenced in a study of neurological immune-mediated disorders. TCRdb re-analysed the 5' RACE reads in MiXCR, keeping a single row per CDR3 protein. The sample includes 20,000 to 25,000 distinct CDR3 sequences, roughly 14% seen only once; the top ten take over 12%. Material for sequencing was PBMCs. These receptors were collected from a female donor with HTLV-1-associated myelopathy (HAM/TSP).

This clonotype appeared many times. The chain combines TRBV20-1 with TRBJ2-3, with 11 bases identical to TRBD1. The CDR3 spans 12 residues. CDR1 is DFQATT, CDR2 SNEGSKA, per germline (reference sequence). Written as DNA, the CDR3 is TGCAGGACGGGACAGGGGGCAGATACGCAGTATTTT. It specifies CRTGQGADTQYF.

This clonotype was detected many times. CDR3 in DNA: TGTGCCACTCTGGACAGGGAATATAGCAATCAGCCCCAGCATTTT. The encoded protein is CATLDREYSNQPQHF. The genes are TRBV6-6 and TRBJ1-5, with TRBD1 matching 8 bases. J was trimmed by 0 bases and V by 10 bases; bases with no gene match: 8. Germline V gene sequence: CDR1 MNHNY, CDR2 SVGAGI (reference sequence). The CDR3 sequence is 15 residues long.

This clonotype showed up many times. This chain links TRBV7-2 with TRBJ2-1; TRBD1 matches 10 bases. The germline CDR1 and CDR2 sequences are SGHTA and FQGNSA. This CDR3 region has 13 residues. V trimming: 5 bases; J trimming: 5 bases; junction bases outside the gene matches: 0. CDR3 sequence (DNA): TGTGCCAGCAGCGGGACAGGGGACAATGAGCAGTTCTTC. Translating it yields CASSGTGDNEQFF.

In its sample, this clonotype was seen many times. V gene TRBV5-1 combines with J gene TRBJ2-1; D call uncertain. The germline V gene has CDR1 SGHRS and CDR2 YFSETQ. The CDR3 is made up of 14 amino acids. V lost 0 bases to trimming and J lost 6 bases, with 10 bases between them. The CDR3 sequence: CASSLGQVANEQFF. The CDR3 DNA sequence: TGCGCCAGCAGCTTGGGTCAGGTGGCCAATGAGCAGTTCTTC.

The chain uses TRBV20-1 and TRBJ2-7, with 9 nucleotides matching TRBD1. This CDR3 spans 14 amino acids. Losses at the gene ends were 1 base for V and 4 bases for J; bases not matched to a gene: 5. CDR1 and CDR2 from the germline V gene are DFQATT and SNEGSKA (reference sequence). The CDR3 sequence is CSARAGQGSYEQYF. DNA for the CDR3: TGCAGTGCTAGAGCGGGACAGGGTTCGTACGAGCAGTACTTC.

This clonotype was counted ten times or more. One end of the junction varies from germline; a read error may be responsible. This chain joins TRBV7-7 and TRBJ1-3; D unclear. This CDR3 spans 13 amino acids. Germline-derived CDR1 and CDR2 are SSHAT and FNYEAQ (reference sequence). The CDR3 loop is CASSPTLGNTIYF. The CDR3 DNA follows: TGTGCTAGCAGCCCCACGCTTGGAAACACCATATATTTT.

This clonotype was detected many times. The chain combines TRBV5-1 with TRBJ1-2; maybe TRBD1 (6 bases). Trimming pared 1 base from V and 0 bases from J, leaving 16 bases between. The germline V gene encodes CDR1 SGHRS and CDR2 YFSETQ. The CDR3 is made up of 17 amino acids. As DNA, the CDR3 is TGCGCCAGCAGCTTGCAGCATTACCAGGGGACTAACTATGGCTACACCTTC. It translates to CASSLQHYQGTNYGYTF.

This sequence joins TRBV20-1 and TRBJ2-7; tentative D call: TRBD1 (5 bases). CDR3 length: 12 amino acids. CDR1 and CDR2 (germline): DFQATT, SNEGSKA (reference sequence). V was shortened by 0 bases and J by 5 bases, with 8 bases between the two germline ends. CDR3: CSARDRGHEQYF. The CDR3 nucleotides are TGCAGTGCTAGAGATAGGGGCCACGAGCAGTACTTC.